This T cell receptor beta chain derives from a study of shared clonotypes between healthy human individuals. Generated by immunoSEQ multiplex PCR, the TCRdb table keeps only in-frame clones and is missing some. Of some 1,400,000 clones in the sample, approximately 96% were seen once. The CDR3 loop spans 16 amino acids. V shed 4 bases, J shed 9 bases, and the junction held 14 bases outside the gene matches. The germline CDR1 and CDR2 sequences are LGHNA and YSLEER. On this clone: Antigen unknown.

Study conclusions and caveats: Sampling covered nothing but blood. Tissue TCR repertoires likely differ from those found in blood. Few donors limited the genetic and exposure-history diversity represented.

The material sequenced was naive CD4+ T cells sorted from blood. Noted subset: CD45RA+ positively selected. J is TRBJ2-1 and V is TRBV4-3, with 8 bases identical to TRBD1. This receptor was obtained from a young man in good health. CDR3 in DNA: TGCGCCAGCAGCCGAGATCCGGGACAGGACGGGACTGAGCAGTTCTTC. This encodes CASSRDPGQDGTEQFF.